This T cell receptor beta chain derives from a study of blood T cell repertoires in COVID-19. Clones were read by immunoSEQ multiplex PCR, and TCRdb kept only the in-frame ones, dropping some. The data contain 200,000 to 300,000 clones, 91% of them singletons. The CDR3 is 14 amino acids. V shed 1 base, J shed 6 bases, and the junction held 4 bases outside the gene matches. CDR1 KGHDR and CDR2 SFDVKD come from the germline V gene. The chain recombines TRBV24-1 with TRBJ2-5, with TRBD1 matching 7 bases. Sequenced sample: peripheral blood. This clonotype was sampled from a person aged 18 to 35 with COVID-19, enrolled during active disease. The CDR3 region has the DNA TGTGCCACCAGTGATTTAAGGACAGGACAGACCCAGTACTTC. It translates to CATSDLRTGQTQYF.